These T cell receptor beta chains were read from a single sample in a study of cytomegalovirus exposure and HLA in healthy donors. Repertoires were generated with immunoSEQ multiplex PCR, while TCRdb's copy carries only in-frame clones and drops some. The profile shows some 150,000 clones, about 71% of them singletons. The sequencing input was PBMCs. The receptors derive from a woman aged 25-40 years in good health and CMV-seronegative. Each CDR3 is given with its conserved first and last residue. D genes are given only for firm matches. Some rows mark clone size as missing; the rest say once, few, many or name a class of expanded clone.

J gene,V gene,clone size,D gene,CDR3 DNA,CDR3 protein
TRBJ2-3,TRBV9,-,-,TGTGCCAGCAGCGTAGCTAGTGCAGCGACCGCGGATACGCAGTATTTT,CASSVASAATADTQYF
TRBJ2-5,TRBV20-1,-,-,TGCAGTGCTAGAGACGAAGAGACCCAGTACTTC,CSARDEETQYF
TRBJ2-1,TRBV4-2,few,-,TGTGCCAGCAGCCAAGATGGGCTAGCGTACAATGAGCAGTTCTTC,CASSQDGLAYNEQFF
TRBJ2-5,TRBV29-1,-,TRBD1,TGCAGCGTTGAAGAAGGGACAGGAGGGGAGACCCAGTACTTC,CSVEEGTGGETQYF
TRBJ2-7,TRBV27,-,TRBD2,TGTGCCAGCACATACGGGGGGGCCCACGAGCAGTACTTC,CASTYGGAHEQYF
TRBJ2-3,TRBV6-7,few,-,TGTGCCAGCAGACCTGGGGTTGGGGCGCCTAGCACAGATACGCAGTATTTT,CASRPGVGAPSTDTQYF
TRBJ2-1,TRBV9,-,TRBD2,TGTGCCAGCAGCCCCAGCGGGAGGGCCGTAAATGAGCAGTTCTTC,CASSPSGRAVNEQFF
TRBJ2-7,TRBV27,-,TRBD2,TGTGCCAGCAGTCCCGTTAGCGGGGCATTCTACGAGCAGTACTTC,CASSPVSGAFYEQYF
TRBJ1-5,TRBV2,once,TRBD1,TGTGCCAGCAGTGACGGGACAGAGGTGGGTGAACAGCCCCAGCATTTT,CASSDGTEVGEQPQHF
TRBJ1-1,TRBV18,-,-,TGTGCCAGCTCAGGGGGCAGGAACACTGAAGCTTTCTTT,CASSGGRNTEAFF
TRBJ1-5,TRBV7-2,-,-,TGTGCCAGCAGCCCCCAAGCCGCGGGGGCGGCTCAGCCCCAGCATTTT,CASSPQAAGAAQPQHF
TRBJ1-5,TRBV5-5,-,-,TGTGCCAGCAGCCTCTCTGAGACAGTCTATCAGCCCCAGCATTTT,CASSLSETVYQPQHF
TRBJ1-2,TRBV7-9,few,TRBD1,TGTTCCAGCAGCTTAGCCCCGGGACAGGAGAACCTTAACTATGGCTACACCTTC,CSSSLAPGQENLNYGYTF
TRBJ1-5,TRBV5-6,-,-,TGTGCCAGCAGCTCCTCGCAGGGGATCTATAGCAATCAGCCCCAGCATTTT,CASSSSQGIYSNQPQHF
TRBJ2-1,TRBV28,few,TRBD1,TGTGCCAGCAGTTCCCAAAAGGGGGCACGTGAGCAGTTCTTC,CASSSQKGAREQFF